This TCR beta chain emerged from a study of blood T cell repertoires in COVID-19. Study as a whole: The United States, Italy and Spain were the sources of the acute and convalescent COVID-19 samples.

Trimming at V came to 1 base and at J to 4 bases, leaving 2 bases not matched to a gene. This CDR3 comprises 15 residues. CDR1 is SGHTA and CDR2 is FQGNSA in the germline V gene. Sequencing used immunoSEQ multiplex PCR; TCRdb keeps in-frame clones, though not all of them. Among approximately 230,000 clones, around 90% were seen once, and the ten largest hold around 6%. The sequence was obtained from a woman in her 30s with acute COVID-19. The gene calls are TRBV7-2 and TRBJ1-4; TRBD1 matches 8 bases. Sequences were obtained from PBMCs or T cells enriched from blood (not recorded which). Here the CDR3 DNA reads TGTGCCAGCAGCTTAGGGGGACAGGATAATGAAAAACTGTTTTTT. This sequence encodes CASSLGGQDNEKLFF.